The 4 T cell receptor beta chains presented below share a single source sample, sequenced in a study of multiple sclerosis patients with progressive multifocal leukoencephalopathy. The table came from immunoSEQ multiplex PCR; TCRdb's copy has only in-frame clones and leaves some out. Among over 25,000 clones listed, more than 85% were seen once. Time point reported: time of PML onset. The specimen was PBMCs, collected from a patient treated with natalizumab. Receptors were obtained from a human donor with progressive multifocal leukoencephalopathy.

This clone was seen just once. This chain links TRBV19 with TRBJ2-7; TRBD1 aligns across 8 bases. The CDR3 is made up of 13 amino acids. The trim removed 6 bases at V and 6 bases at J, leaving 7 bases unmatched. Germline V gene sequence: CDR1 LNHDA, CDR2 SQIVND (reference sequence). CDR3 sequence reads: CASSNQGAGEQYF. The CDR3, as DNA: TGTGCCAGTAGCAATCAGGGGGCAGGCGAGCAGTACTTC.

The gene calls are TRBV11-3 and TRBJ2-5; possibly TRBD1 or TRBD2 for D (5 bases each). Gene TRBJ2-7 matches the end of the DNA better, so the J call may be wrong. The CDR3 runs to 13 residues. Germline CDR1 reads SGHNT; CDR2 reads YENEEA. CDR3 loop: CASSSYSGAEQYF. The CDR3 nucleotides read TGTGCCAGCAGCTCCTACTCCGGGGCCGAGCAGTACTTC.

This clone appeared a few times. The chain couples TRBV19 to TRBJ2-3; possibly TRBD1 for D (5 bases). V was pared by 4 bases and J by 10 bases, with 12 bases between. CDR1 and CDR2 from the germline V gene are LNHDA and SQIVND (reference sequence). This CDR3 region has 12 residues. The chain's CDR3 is CASSTDWGAQYF. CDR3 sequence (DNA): TGTGCCAGTAGTACCGACTGGGGCGCGCAGTATTTT.

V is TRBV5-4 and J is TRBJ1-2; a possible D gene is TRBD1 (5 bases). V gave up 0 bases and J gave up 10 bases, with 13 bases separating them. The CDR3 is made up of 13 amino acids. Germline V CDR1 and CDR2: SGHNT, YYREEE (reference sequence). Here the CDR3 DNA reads TGTGCCAGCAGCTTGGATGGCGGCAGGGACTACACCTTC. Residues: CASSLDGGRDYTF.